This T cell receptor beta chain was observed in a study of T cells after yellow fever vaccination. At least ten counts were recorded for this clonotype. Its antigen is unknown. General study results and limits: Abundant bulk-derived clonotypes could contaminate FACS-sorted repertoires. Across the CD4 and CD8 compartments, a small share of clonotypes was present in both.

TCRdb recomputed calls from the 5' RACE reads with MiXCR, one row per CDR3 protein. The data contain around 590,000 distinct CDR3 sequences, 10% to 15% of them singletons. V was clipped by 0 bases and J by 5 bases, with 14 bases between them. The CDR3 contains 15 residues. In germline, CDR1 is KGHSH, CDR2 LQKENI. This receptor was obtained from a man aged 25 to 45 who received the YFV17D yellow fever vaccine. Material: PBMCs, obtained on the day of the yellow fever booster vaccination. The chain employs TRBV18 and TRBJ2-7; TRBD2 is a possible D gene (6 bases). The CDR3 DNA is TGTGCCAGCTCACCACCGCCAGGGCGGGAAAACGAGCAGTACTTC. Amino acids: CASSPPPGRENEQYF.